Following are 3 T cell receptor beta chains from one sample sequenced in a study of CD8 T cells in ankylosing spondylitis. Overall study findings and caveats: Characteristic of ankylosing spondylitis blood, it appeared, was a TCR beta motif comprising several highly homologous variants.

These TCRs' antigens remain unknown. TCRdb recomputed calls from the 5' RACE reads with MiXCR, one row per CDR3 protein. This sample has around 490,000 distinct CDR3 sequences, with about 5.7% found just once. The sequencing input was blood, either unsorted or a sorted T cell fraction (not recorded which). Receptor source: a male donor with ankylosing spondylitis.

This clonotype was counted at least ten times. The V gene is TRBV6-2 or TRBV6-3, the J gene TRBJ2-4; 7 nucleotides match TRBD1. Germline CDR1 reads MNHEY; CDR2 reads SVGEGT. Trimming at V came to 8 bases and at J to 3 bases, leaving 4 bases not matched to a gene. The CDR3 loop spans 13 amino acids. CDR3 coding DNA: TGTGCCAGCCGAGGGGGCGGCAAAAACATTCAGTACTTC. It specifies CASRGGGKNIQYF.

This clonotype was recorded at least ten times. This sequence joins TRBV29-1 and TRBJ2-1; 9 bases align to TRBD2. Trimming at V came to 0 bases and at J to 6 bases, leaving 9 bases not matched to a gene. CDR3 length: 16 amino acids. From germline, CDR1 is SQVTM and CDR2 ANQGSEA. The chain's CDR3 is CSVEEVNSGGGNEQFF. DNA of the CDR3: TGCAGCGTTGAAGAAGTAAATAGCGGGGGTGGCAATGAGCAGTTCTTC.

This clonotype was observed many times. The genes are TRBV9 and TRBJ1-3; D is perhaps TRBD1 (6 bases). CDR3 length: 16 amino acids. V lost 3 bases, J lost 0 bases, and 13 bases lay in between. Germline CDR1 is SGDLS and CDR2 is YYNGEE. This CDR3 is CASSATGYSSGNTIYF. CDR3 in DNA: TGTGCCAGCAGCGCGACAGGTTACAGCTCTGGAAACACCATATATTTT.